A single sample is the source of the 11 T cell receptor beta chains below, sequenced in a study of blood T cells in healthy people across ages. A second PCR, run for 7 to 11 cycles, used a sample-barcoded 5' primer plus a J-beta primer mix. TCRdb called the 5' RACE reads again in MiXCR, with one record for every CDR3 protein. The sample yields some 1.4 million distinct CDR3 sequences, 42% seen once. Input material: blood. The receptors stem from a young woman in good health.

The chain employs TRBV2 and TRBJ2-5; TRBD2 is a possible D gene (5 bases). The V end was cut by 7 bases, the J end by 5 bases, with 17 bases between. This CDR3 has 14 amino acids. In germline, CDR1 is SNHLY, CDR2 FYNNEI. The CDR3 sequence is CASTPVRRGETQYF. CDR3 DNA sequence: TGTGCCAGCACCCCCGTGAGGAGAGGGGAGACCCAGTACTTC.

This clonotype was detected many times. This chain uses TRBV27 with TRBJ2-7, with D possibly being TRBD1 (6 bases). Germline loops: CDR1 MNHEY, CDR2 SMNVEV (reference sequence). Trimming left V 5 bases short and J 3 bases short, with 11 bases between. The length of the CDR3 is 13 residues. CDR3 loop: CASSKGQNYEQYF. CDR3 DNA sequence: TGTGCCAGCAGTAAAGGACAGAACTACGAGCAGTACTTC.

V and J are TRBV4-2 and TRBJ2-4; 9 positions match TRBD2. The J call may be wrong; the DNA end is better matched by TRBJ2-7. The germline CDR1 and CDR2 sequences are LGHNA and YNFKEQ. The length of the CDR3 is 16 residues. The CDR3 spells CASSQGQAGGVYEQYF. Written as DNA, the CDR3 is TGTGCCAGCAGCCAAGGCCAAGCGGGAGGTGTTTACGAGCAGTACTTC.

The chain has TRBV7-9 and TRBJ2-5; D gene unclear. The CDR3 extends over 14 amino acids. Germline assignment: CDR1 SEHNR and CDR2 FQNEAQ (reference sequence). Trimming cost V 5 bases and J 5 bases, with 15 bases left between them. As DNA, the CDR3 is TGTGCCAGCAGCCCGATTATTGGCAGCGAGACCCAGTACTTC. Its translation: CASSPIIGSETQYF.

The rearrangement uses TRBV5-1 and TRBJ2-2; 9 bases map to TRBD1. The CDR3 loop spans 14 amino acids. Germline-derived CDR1 and CDR2 are SGHRS and YFSETQ. The V segment lost 4 bases and the J segment 5 bases; nucleotides outside the gene matches: 3. The DNA of the CDR3 is TGCGCCAGCAGCGCGGACAGGGGTACCGGGGAGCTGTTTTTT. Translation gives CASSADRGTGELFF.

This clonotype was found a few times. In DNA form, the CDR3 reads TGCAGTGCCCAGAAAGGGCAGGGGGGTTTCTTT. This codes for CSAQKGQGGFF. This chain joins TRBV20-1 and TRBJ1-1; 7 bases match TRBD1. The CDR3 runs 11 residues. Germline CDR1 and CDR2: DFQATT and SNEGSKA (reference sequence). V gave up 6 bases and J gave up 13 bases; unmatched junction bases: 11.

The chain uses TRBV4-1 and TRBJ1-6, with D tentatively TRBD1 (5 bases). V dropped 4 bases and J dropped 3 bases, with 13 bases sitting between them. CDR1 and CDR2 from the germline V gene are MGHRA and YSYEKL. This CDR3 comprises 16 residues. CDR3 residues: CASSREAGYYNSPLHF. CDR3 bases: TGCGCCAGCAGCCGAGAGGCAGGGTACTATAATTCACCCCTCCACTTT.

The chain uses TRBV12-3 or TRBV12-4 and TRBJ1-2; 8 positions match TRBD1. This CDR3 contains 15 residues. V lost 8 bases and J lost 5; bases outside the gene matches: 13. The CDR3 coding sequence is TGTGCCAGCGGAGGACAGGGAACAGAGCAATATGGCTACACCTTC. Residues: CASGGQGTEQYGYTF.

J is TRBJ1-1 and V is TRBV20-1; D gene unclear. Germline V CDR1 and CDR2: DFQATT, SNEGSKA (reference sequence). Trimming took 2 bases from V and 5 from J, leaving 12 bases between them. The CDR3 is 13 residues long. CDR3 region: CSARTLSGTEAFF. The DNA of the CDR3 is TGCAGTGCTAGAACACTTTCGGGAACTGAAGCTTTCTTT.

CDR3 bases: TGTGCCAGCAGCTTAGATCCGCTAGAAGGACTAGCGGGAGCCCGGGAGCAGTTCTTC. This sequence encodes CASSLDPLEGLAGAREQFF. The chain carries TRBV11-2 and TRBJ2-1, with 13 nucleotides matching TRBD2. J gave up 10 bases and V 0 bases, and 15 bases lay outside the gene matches. In germline, CDR1 is SGHAT, CDR2 FQNNGV. The CDR3 is made up of 19 amino acids.

The V and J genes are TRBV4-1 and TRBJ1-1; D might be TRBD1 (5 bases). Germline V gives CDR1 MGHRA, CDR2 YSYEKL. The V end was cut by 0 bases, the J end by 8 bases, with 16 bases between. The CDR3 has 15 amino acids. The CDR3 DNA reads TGCGCCAGCAGCCAAGATCCCCCGTTTAGGGGAGAAGCTTTCTTT. Protein product: CASSQDPPFRGEAFF.